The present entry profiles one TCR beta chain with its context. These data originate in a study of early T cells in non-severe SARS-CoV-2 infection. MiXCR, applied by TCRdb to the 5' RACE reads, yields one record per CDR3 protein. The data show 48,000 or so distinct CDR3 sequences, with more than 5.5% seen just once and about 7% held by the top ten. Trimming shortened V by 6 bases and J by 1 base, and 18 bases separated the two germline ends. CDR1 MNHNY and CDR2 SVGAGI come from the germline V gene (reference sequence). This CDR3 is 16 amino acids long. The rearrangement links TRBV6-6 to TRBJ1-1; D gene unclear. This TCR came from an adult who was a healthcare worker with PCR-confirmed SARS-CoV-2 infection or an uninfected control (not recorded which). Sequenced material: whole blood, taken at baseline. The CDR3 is CASSPHLGPTNTEAFF. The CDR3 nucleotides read TGTGCCAGCAGCCCACACCTTGGACCGACGAACACTGAAGCTTTCTTT.